This T cell receptor (beta chain) was recovered during a study of blood T cells in healthy people across ages. Overall study: Roughly one uniquely barcoded beta molecule per two T cells was captured. Overall study findings and caveats: The study regarded diversity estimates from one million T cells as underestimates. It was not known whether donors were CMV positive (a possible confounder of expanded clonotype changes).

PCR was performed a second time for roughly 7 to 11 cycles using a sample-barcoded 5' primer and a J-beta primer mix. TCRdb itself ran the 5' RACE reads through MiXCR, one entry per CDR3 protein. The profile shows about 580,000 distinct CDR3 sequences, roughly 48% of them singletons. Points on this clonotype: Its antigen remains unidentified.

The germline V and J ends were trimmed by 5 bases and 2 bases, with 8 bases remaining between them. The CDR3 has 12 amino acids. Germline V gene lookup returns CDR1 DFQATT and CDR2 SNEGSKA (reference sequence). The chain recombines TRBV20-1 with TRBJ2-3; the D gene is possibly TRBD2 (6 bases). Specimen: blood. The TCR was taken from a man older than 75 in good health. The CDR3 sequence: CSAEGLTDTQYF. Written as DNA, the CDR3 is TGCAGTGCTGAGGGACTCACAGATACGCAGTATTTT.